This paragraph covers one T cell receptor (beta chain) sequence. Its antigen is not known. Germline CDR1 SEHNR, CDR2 FQNEAQ (reference sequence). This CDR3 has 18 residues. V lost 0 bases, J lost 3 bases, and 7 bases stayed unmatched. The record originates from a study of long-term antiretroviral therapy in people with HIV. The study's findings and limits: Clones showing expansion before ART dominated the repertoire at all time points.

Samples were assayed with immunoSEQ v3.0 at survey level. Sequencing aimed to cover about 40,000-50,000 T-cell genomes per sample. The protocol was immunoSEQ multiplex PCR, while the TCRdb copy is restricted to in-frame clones and leaves out a portion. Of approximately 15,000 clones listed, approximately 80% are singletons. The sample was unsorted PBMCs, taken 0.3 years after starting antiretroviral therapy. The sequence came from a young man with HIV. The V and J genes are TRBV7-9 and TRBJ2-1, with TRBD2 matching 11 bases. CDR3 sequence (DNA): TGTGCCAGCAGCTTAGCGCAGGCTAGCGGGGGGATCTACAATGAGCAGTTCTTC. It is translated as CASSLAQASGGIYNEQFF. Together with reference TRBV7-9 and TRBJ2-1, the CDR3 gives the full variable domain: DTGVSQNPRHKITKRGQNVTFRCDPISEHNRLYWYRQTLGQGPEFLTYFQNEAQLEKSRLLSDRFSAERPKGSFSTLEIQRTEQGDSAMYLCASSLAQASGGIYNEQFFGPGTRLTVL.